These 25 T cell receptor beta chains were all obtained from the same sample, sequenced in a study of regulatory T cells in long-lasting Graves disease. CDR3 regions were amplified by Arm-PCR using iRepertoire HTBI primers to build TCR beta libraries. TCRdb redid the calling of the multiplex PCR reads with MiXCR, one entry per CDR3 protein. The sample includes just over 600,000 distinct CDR3 sequences, 15% to 20% of them seen just once. The time point denotes: newly diagnosed GD, antithyroid drugs for less than 3 months. There was RNA extracted from PBMCs, and the TCR library was made from it. These data also featured in a second study, about T cells in Graves' hyperthyroidism and ophthalmopathy.

Source: peripheral blood mononuclear cells (PBMCs), taken at new diagnosis, from a patient treated with antithyroid drugs. Every receptor here comes from a woman aged 25 to 39 with Graves disease.

This clonotype occurred a few times. The rearrangement joins TRBV3-1 to TRBJ2-2; 8 bases align to TRBD2. This CDR3 region has 17 residues. CDR1 and CDR2 from the germline V gene are LGHDT and YNNKEL (reference sequence). Trimming at V came to 6 bases and at J to 6 bases, leaving 15 bases not matched to a gene. CDR3 nucleotides: TGTGCCAGCAGGGCAAAATCGGGAGGGCCTACGGCCGGGGAGCTGTTTTTT. The encoded protein is CASRAKSGGPTAGELFF.

The chain combines TRBV19 with TRBJ1-2; D not certain. CDR1 is LNHDA, CDR2 SQIVND, per germline (reference sequence). This CDR3 is built from 11 residues. V was trimmed by 11 bases and J by 3 bases, leaving 10 bases between them. CDR3 coding DNA: TGTGCCGGAATAGGAGACTATGGCTACACCTTC. Its protein is CAGIGDYGYTF.

The chain has TRBV6-1 and TRBJ2-2, with D perhaps matching TRBD1 (6 bases). Germline V CDR1 and CDR2: MNHNS, SASEGT. The CDR3 consists of 14 residues. Trimming took off 6 bases at V and 2 bases at J, with 10 bases between the two ends. The DNA for the CDR3 is TGTGCCAGCAGAGACAGGTTAAACACCGGGGAGCTGTTTTTT. As protein: CASRDRLNTGELFF.

This rearrangement joins TRBV19 to TRBJ2-1; 11 nucleotides line up with TRBD2. CDR1 is LNHDA, CDR2 SQIVND, per germline (reference sequence). The CDR3 is 20 residues long. J was trimmed by 0 bases and V by 3 bases; bases with no gene match: 13. The CDR3, as DNA: TGTGCCAGTAGTATTTTGGTGTCTAGCGGGAGGAAGAGCTCCTACAATGAGCAGTTCTTC. It translates to CASSILVSSGRKSSYNEQFF.

Only a few counts were recorded for this clonotype. This rearrangement joins TRBV19 to TRBJ1-6; tentatively, D is TRBD1 (5 bases). Germline lookup yields CDR1 LNHDA and CDR2 SQIVND (reference sequence). Trimming took off 7 bases at V and 10 bases at J, with 17 bases between the two ends. CDR3 size: 14 residues. For the CDR3, the DNA is TGTGCCAGTACCAGACTGCAGGGAGGCTCACCCCTCCACTTT. Amino acids: CASTRLQGGSPLHF.

This chain joins TRBV5-1 and TRBJ1-1; D not certain. The V end was cut by 3 bases, the J end by 3 bases, with 12 bases between. Looked up from germline, CDR1 is SGHRS and CDR2 is YFSETQ. This CDR3 has 14 residues. The CDR3 DNA is TGCGCCAGCAGCTATGGAACGGCGGACACTGAAGCTTTCTTT. Its protein is CASSYGTADTEAFF.

This clonotype was counted many times. The rearrangement joins TRBV11-2 to TRBJ2-1; the D call may be TRBD1 or TRBD2 (5 bases each). Germline CDR1 is SGHAT and CDR2 is FQNNGV. The CDR3 consists of 14 residues. Trimming cost V 5 bases and J 8 bases, with 16 bases left between them. The CDR3, as DNA: TGTGCCAGCAGCCGGGGACGGCAGATCGATGAGCAGTTCTTC. As protein: CASSRGRQIDEQFF.

This chain uses TRBV5-6 with TRBJ1-5; no firm D call. V was trimmed by 1 base and J by 9 bases, leaving 8 bases between them. CDR3 length: 12 residues. Germline-derived CDR1 and CDR2 are SGHDT and YYEEEE. CDR3 in amino acids: CASSLYPGPQHF. As DNA, the CDR3 is TGTGCCAGCAGCTTGTACCCTGGGCCCCAGCATTTT.

A few counts support this clonotype. V and J are TRBV2 and TRBJ2-7; D may be TRBD2 (5 bases). CDR3 size: 15 residues. Germline V lookup: CDR1 SNHLY, CDR2 FYNNEI. The ends were cut back, 1 base at V and 3 bases at J, with 13 bases in the middle. The CDR3 DNA reads as TGTGCCAGCAGTGAAGGAGACTACTTTATCTACGAGCAGTACTTC. It codes for CASSEGDYFIYEQYF.

As for this clonotype: A much larger clone differs by one base, so this may be a read error. This CDR3 is CASNGQGPRYEQYF. CDR3 DNA sequence: TGTGCCAGCAACGGACAGGGGCCTCGCTACGAGCAGTACTTC. The chain has TRBV2 and TRBJ2-7, with 9 bases matching TRBD1. The CDR3 runs to 14 residues. CDR1 is SNHLY, CDR2 FYNNEI, per germline. V was pared by 7 bases and J by 3 bases, with 7 bases of the junction left unmatched.

This clonotype has just a few counts. The gene calls are TRBV5-8 and TRBJ2-5; 7 bases are shared with TRBD1. Germline lookup yields CDR1 SGHTS and CDR2 YDEGEE. J gave up 5 bases and V 4 bases, and 14 bases lay outside the gene matches. The CDR3 is made up of 16 amino acids. The CDR3 protein is CASSPGRTGEGETQYF. CDR3 in DNA: TGTGCCAGCAGCCCGGGAAGGACAGGCGAGGGGGAGACCCAGTACTTC.

The table lists this clonotype with many counts. The gene calls are TRBV11-3 and TRBJ1-1, with D possibly being TRBD1 (6 bases). Germline V gene sequence: CDR1 SGHNT, CDR2 YENEEA. The CDR3 extends over 13 amino acids. The V gene lost 5 bases and the J gene lost 5 bases, with 12 bases spanning the gap. CDR3 nucleotide sequence: TGTGCCAGCAGCGCGCCAGGGGCTACTGAAGCTTTCTTT. It yields the protein CASSAPGATEAFF.

J is TRBJ2-7 and V is TRBV7-3; D perhaps matches TRBD2 (5 bases). The germline V gene encodes CDR1 SGHTA and CDR2 FQGTGA. This CDR3 has 14 amino acids. Trimming took 0 bases from V and 3 from J, leaving 9 bases between them. CDR3 in DNA: TGTGCCAGCAGCTTAACCTTCGGGGACTACGAGCAGTACTTC. This sequence encodes CASSLTFGDYEQYF.

This clonotype was picked up a small number of times. This chain links TRBV25-1 with TRBJ1-4; tentative D call: TRBD1 (6 bases). Germline CDR1 reads MGHDK; CDR2 reads SYGVNS. CDR3 size: 11 residues. Trimming took 4 bases from V and 13 from J, leaving 10 bases between them. CDR3 sequence: CASSGPQGLFF. DNA for the CDR3: TGTGCCAGCAGTGGGCCACAGGGACTGTTTTTT.

In its sample, this clonotype was seen many times. The chain recombines TRBV12-3 or TRBV12-4 with TRBJ2-3; D unresolved. This CDR3 has 13 residues. V lost 5 bases, J lost 3 bases, and 9 bases lay in between. CDR3 sequence: CASSMEGTDTQYF. As DNA, the CDR3 is TGTGCCAGCAGTATGGAAGGAACAGATACGCAGTATTTT.

This clonotype was detected a few times. This CDR3 is CASSWAGTTKAYEQYF. The DNA of the CDR3 is TGTGCCAGCAGCTGGGCCGGGACTACCAAGGCCTACGAGCAGTACTTC. The chain carries TRBV3-1 and TRBJ2-7; 7 nucleotides align to TRBD2. The germline V gene has CDR1 LGHDT and CDR2 YNNKEL (reference sequence). This CDR3 is 16 amino acids long. V gave up 5 bases and J gave up 2 bases; unmatched junction bases: 12.

To note about this clonotype: Compared with germline, one end of the junction differs, possibly owing to a read error. The rearrangement uses TRBV5-1 and TRBJ1-2, with 9 bases fitting TRBD1. The CDR3 consists of 13 residues. Germline V gene sequence: CDR1 SGHRS, CDR2 YFSETQ. CDR3 loop: CASSSGQGLELNF. CDR3 coding DNA: TGCGCCAGCAGCTCGGGACAGGGTTTGGAACTAAACTTC.

This clonotype appeared many times. The chain links TRBV30 to TRBJ2-2, with unresolved D. Per the germline V gene, CDR1 is GTSNPN and CDR2 is SVGIG (reference sequence). The CDR3 sequence is 11 residues long. Trimming stripped 2 bases from V and 2 bases from J, with 0 bases between. This chain's CDR3 is CAWSNTGELFF. CDR3 DNA: TGTGCCTGGAGTAACACCGGGGAGCTGTTTTTT. The variable domain in full, with the rest retrieved from reference TRBV30 and TRBJ2-2, is SQTIHQWPATLVQPVGSPLSLECTVEGTSNPNLYWYRQAAGRGLQLLFYSVGIGQISSEVPQNLSASRPQDRQFILSSKKLLLSDSGFYLCAWSNTGELFFGEGSRLTVL.

The chain couples TRBV7-2 to TRBJ2-7, with 9 bases fitting TRBD2. Per germline, CDR1 SGHTA and CDR2 FQGNSA. J was trimmed by 4 bases and V by 3 bases; bases with no gene match: 7. The CDR3 has 15 amino acids. The CDR3 here is CASSFSAGGLYEQYF. In nucleotides, the CDR3 is TGTGCCAGCAGCTTTTCGGCGGGAGGGCTTTACGAGCAGTACTTC.

The V call is TRBV20-1, the J call TRBJ2-4; D tentatively reads TRBD1 or TRBD2 (6 bases each). CDR1 and CDR2 from the germline V gene are DFQATT and SNEGSKA (reference sequence). The CDR3 length is 15 residues. The V end lost 8 bases, the J end lost 0 bases, and 17 bases lay between the germline ends. In DNA, the CDR3 is TGCAGTACAGGGCGGGGAGGAATAGCCAAAAACATTCAGTACTTC. It encodes CSTGRGGIAKNIQYF.

At least ten counts were recorded for this clonotype. The chain links TRBV6-1 to TRBJ1-1; D is undetermined. The V end lost 7 bases, the J end lost 3 bases, and 21 bases lay between the germline ends. The CDR3 is 16 residues long. Germline CDR1 is MNHNS and CDR2 is SASEGT. CDR3 coding DNA: TGTGCCAGCACCCTTTACCCGTCCCGGGAGGACACTGAAGCTTTCTTT. This encodes CASTLYPSREDTEAFF.

This clonotype appeared many times. The chain is built from TRBV28 and TRBJ2-2; D is possibly TRBD1 (6 bases). Germline CDR1 reads MDHEN; CDR2 reads SYDVKM. The ends were cut back, 5 bases at V and 4 bases at J, with 14 bases in the middle. The CDR3 is made up of 15 amino acids. CDR3 coding DNA: TGTGCCAGCAGTCCTCCCGGGACAACCACCGGGGAGCTGTTTTTT. Amino acid sequence: CASSPPGTTTGELFF. The whole variable domain, remainder taken from reference TRBV28 and TRBJ2-2, is DVKVTQSSRYLVKRTGEKVFLECVQDMDHENMFWYRQDPGLGLRLIYFSYDVKMKEKGDIPEGYSVSREKKERFSLILESASTNQTSMYLCASSPPGTTTGELFFGEGSRLTVL.

The sample holds a few counts of this clonotype. This sequence joins TRBV19 and TRBJ1-4; TRBD1 is a possible D gene (5 bases). CDR3 size: 16 residues. CDR1 is LNHDA and CDR2 is SQIVND in the germline V gene (reference sequence). V was shortened by 8 bases and J by 1 base, with 17 bases between the two germline ends. The CDR3 DNA follows: TGTGCCAGTCGGAGGACCGCCGGGGGAACTAATGAAAAACTGTTTTTT. It translates to CASRRTAGGTNEKLFF. Full variable domain (remainder filled in from reference TRBV19 and TRBJ1-4): DGGITQSPKYLFRKEGQNVTLSCEQNLNHDAMYWYRQDPGQGLRLIYYSQIVNDFQKGDIAEGYSVSREKKESFPLTVTSAQKNPTAFYLCASRRTAGGTNEKLFFGSGTQLSVL.

This clonotype appeared a few times. This chain joins TRBV19 and TRBJ2-1; 14 bases fit TRBD2. The CDR3 spans 19 residues. Germline CDR1 is LNHDA and CDR2 is SQIVND (reference sequence). Losses at the gene ends were 5 bases for V and 6 bases for J; bases not matched to a gene: 15. The CDR3 protein is CASSLLGTSGSQRGNEQFF. The CDR3 region has the DNA TGTGCCAGTAGTCTCCTGGGGACTAGCGGGAGCCAACGAGGCAATGAGCAGTTCTTC. The full variable domain, completed using reference TRBV19 and TRBJ2-1, is DGGITQSPKYLFRKEGQNVTLSCEQNLNHDAMYWYRQDPGQGLRLIYYSQIVNDFQKGDIAEGYSVSREKKESFPLTVTSAQKNPTAFYLCASSLLGTSGSQRGNEQFFGPGTRLTVL.

This clonotype was found many times. This rearrangement joins TRBV7-9 to TRBJ2-7, with D possibly being TRBD2 (6 bases). The CDR3 is 14 amino acids. The germline V gene encodes CDR1 SEHNR and CDR2 FQNEAQ (reference sequence). V shed 4 bases and J shed 3 bases, with 13 bases lying between them. In nucleotides, the CDR3 is TGTGCCAGCAGCTCCGGGACTGGGAGCTACGAGCAGTACTTC. It translates to CASSSGTGSYEQYF. The full variable domain, rest sourced from reference TRBV7-9 and TRBJ2-7, is DTGVSQNPRHKITKRGQNVTFRCDPISEHNRLYWYRQTLGQGPEFLTYFQNEAQLEKSRLLSDRFSAERPKGSFSTLEIQRTEQGDSAMYLCASSSGTGSYEQYFGPGTRLTVT.